The entry below describes one T cell receptor beta chain. This table comes from immunoSEQ multiplex PCR, and its TCRdb copy is limited to in-frame clones, with some not included. The sample yields approximately 10,000 clones, 65% to 80% seen once. This entry belongs to a study of T cells in tumors after PD-1 blockade. Study at large: Treatment was either pembrolizumab 200 mg every 3 weeks or cemiplimab 350 mg every 2 weeks. Some patients also took daily vismodegib 150 mg during anti-PD-1 treatment. Mean per tumor sample: tens of thousands of templates (roughly 550-100,000), under 7,500 unique clonotypes.

This clonotype originated in a human donor with basal cell carcinoma. The sequences come from tumor tissue, collected after anti-PD-1 treatment.

Written as DNA, the CDR3 is TGTGCCAGCAGCTTAATGGGCGGGGGGCCAGAAAAGCCGTTCTTC. It is translated as CASSLMGGGPEKPFF. The chain uses TRBV11-3 and TRBJ2-1, with TRBD2 matching over 8 bases. CDR3 length: 15 residues. Germline V gives CDR1 SGHNT, CDR2 YENEEA. V lost 2 bases, J lost 15 bases, and 15 bases stayed unmatched.